This TCR beta chain was sequenced during a study of control samples from healthy donors and cancer patients. Germline assignment: CDR1 SGHVS and CDR2 FNYEAQ. The length of the CDR3 is 17 residues. Trimming took 4 bases from V and 7 from J; bases not matched to a gene: 11. Some clones are missing from TCRdb's copy, which holds only in-frame ones; the method was immunoSEQ multiplex PCR. Counted here are 80,000 or so clones, about nine tenths occurring once; the ten biggest clones make up 15% to 20%. This clone was seen just once. Sequencing was performed on blood. The source is a man between 50 and 59 years old in good health. V and J are TRBV7-6 and TRBJ1-6; TRBD1 matches 9 bases. This chain's CDR3 is CASSSFGGQGTNSPLHF. As DNA, the CDR3 is TGTGCCAGCAGCTCTTTTGGGGGACAGGGCACGAATTCACCCCTCCACTTT.